This entry lists 27 T cell receptor beta chains sequenced from one sample in a study of beta chain features in type 1 diabetes (dated by TCRdb to 2016 to 2019). Libraries were constructed by the immunoSEQ multiplex PCR assay. The entire isolated RNA was reverse transcribed using the High Capacity cDNA Reverse Transcription Kit, and thus expressed TCRB transcripts were sequenced. This is the immuneACCESS table as TCRdb keeps it, with only in-frame sequences that have V and J called. A part of the clones is gone; compared with another copy, unresolved V genes explain less than half, and the rest is unexplained. For this sample the table gives hundreds of thousands of clones, of which 13% to 15% were detected only once. The ten most abundant clones make up about 0.03% of the sample. What was sequenced was naive CD4+ T cells from blood. The cell subset or site label here, explained by the study, means: true naive CD4+ T cells. These receptor sequences come from a woman in her 40s in good health.

This sequence joins TRBV10-3 and TRBJ2-3; TRBD2 matches at 7 bases. Germline-derived CDR1 and CDR2 are ENHRY and SYGVKD. The CDR3 contains 17 residues. The ends lost 0 bases at V and 5 bases at J; junction bases unmatched: 11. In nucleotides, the CDR3 is TGTGCCATCAGTGAGTCAGGTAGAAGCGGGGATGAAGATACGCAGTATTTT. Protein sequence: CAISESGRSGDEDTQYF.

This clone was observed a few times. A junction end diverges from the germline sequence, so it may reflect a read error. The J gene is TRBJ2-5, the V gene TRBV7-7; possible D gene TRBD1, 5 bases. The CDR3 has 13 amino acids. Germline CDR1 is SSHAT and CDR2 is FNYEAQ (reference sequence). The CDR3 spells CASSRRVRETQYF. CDR3 in DNA: TGTGCTAGCAGCCGCAGGGTACGGGAGACCCAGTACTTC.

Here the CDR3 reads CASSLLDFGFSGSPLHF. In DNA, the CDR3 is TGCGCCAGCAGCTTGCTTGACTTTGGGTTCAGTGGTTCACCCCTCCACTTT. This chain connects TRBV5-1 to TRBJ1-6; D remains unclear. Trimming cost V 1 base and J 9 bases, with 20 bases left between them. The germline V gene has CDR1 SGHRS and CDR2 YFSETQ. This CDR3 is 17 amino acids long.

This clone was observed a few times. This rearrangement joins TRBV6-1 to TRBJ2-5; D remains unclear. The CDR3 sequence is 16 residues long. Deletions cut 4 bases from V and 1 base from J, with 16 bases between. Germline V gene data show CDR1 as MNHNS and CDR2 as SASEGT. The CDR3 sequence is CASSGLTKAPQETQYF. The DNA for the CDR3 is TGTGCCAGCAGTGGTCTAACCAAAGCGCCCCAAGAGACCCAGTACTTC.

This clone has a handful of counts. The V call is TRBV11-2, the J call TRBJ1-6; D is perhaps TRBD1 (5 bases). The germline V gene encodes CDR1 SGHAT and CDR2 FQNNGV. This CDR3 has 15 amino acids. With 2 bases removed from V and 6 bases from J, the gap between germline ends came to 11 bases. CDR3 DNA: TGTGCCAGCAGCTTAACGACAGCTGCTAATTCACCCCTCCACTTT. Protein product: CASSLTTAANSPLHF.

This sequence joins TRBV19 and TRBJ1-3; weak D call: TRBD1 (5 bases). Germline V gene sequence: CDR1 LNHDA, CDR2 SQIVND (reference sequence). The CDR3 loop spans 15 amino acids. The V end was cut by 3 bases, the J end by 0 bases, with 9 bases between. The CDR3 region has the DNA TGTGCCAGTAGTATCTTCAGGGCCTCTGGAAACACCATATATTTT. It codes for CASSIFRASGNTIYF.

V usage is TRBV19 and J usage is TRBJ1-2, with unresolved D. Trimming took off 2 bases at V and 4 bases at J, with 11 bases between the two ends. The CDR3 contains 14 residues. Germline values: CDR1 LNHDA, CDR2 SQIVND (reference sequence). The CDR3 DNA is TGTGCCAGTAGTATACCCGGGTATGGCTATGGCTACACCTTC. Translating it yields CASSIPGYGYGYTF.

The V call is TRBV6-1, the J call TRBJ1-1, with 7 bases that match TRBD1. This CDR3 has 16 residues. CDR1 is MNHNS and CDR2 is SASEGT in the germline V gene. Trimming cost V 3 bases and J 2 bases; bases outside gene matches: 9. This CDR3 is CASSDLTTGVNTEAFF. The CDR3 DNA reads as TGTGCCAGCAGTGACCTAACCACAGGGGTCAACACTGAAGCTTTCTTT.

The chain carries TRBV2 and TRBJ1-5; D not resolved. Deletions cut 5 bases from V and 3 bases from J, with 5 bases between. Germline assignment: CDR1 SNHLY and CDR2 FYNNEI. The CDR3 extends over 12 amino acids. CDR3 amino acids: CASSPLNQPQHF. The CDR3 DNA sequence: TGTGCCAGCAGTCCTCTCAATCAGCCCCAGCATTTT. Full variable domain (missing parts from reference TRBV2 and TRBJ1-5): EPEVTQTPSHQVTQMGQEVILRCVPISNHLYFYWYRQILGQKVEFLVSFYNNEISEKSEIFDDQFSVERPDGSNFTLKIRSTKLEDSAMYFCASSPLNQPQHFGDGTRLSIL.

The gene calls are TRBV18 and TRBJ1-2; D uncertain. Trimming took 1 base from V and 3 from J, leaving 15 bases between them. The CDR3 totals 16 residues. The germline CDR1 and CDR2 sequences are KGHSH and LQKENI. The CDR3 nucleotides read TGTGCCAGCTCACCACGGGGAGGGAAGCCCGACTATGGCTACACCTTC. Its translation: CASSPRGGKPDYGYTF.

This rearrangement joins TRBV5-4 to TRBJ1-5; 7 nucleotides match TRBD1. The germline V gene encodes CDR1 SGHNT and CDR2 YYREEE (reference sequence). The trim removed 2 bases at V and 6 bases at J, leaving 14 bases unmatched. This CDR3 is built from 17 residues. The CDR3 sequence is CASSFTTGNGVGQPQHF. The CDR3 nucleotides read TGTGCCAGCAGCTTCACGACAGGGAACGGGGTAGGTCAGCCCCAGCATTTT. Based on the CDR3 plus reference TRBV5-4 and TRBJ1-5, the full variable domain is ETGVTQSPTHLIKTRGQQVTLRCSSQSGHNTVSWYQQALGQGPQFIFQYYREEENGRGNFPPRFSGLQFPNYSSELNVNALELDDSALYLCASSFTTGNGVGQPQHFGDGTRLSIL.

The chain carries TRBV5-1 and TRBJ1-2, with TRBD1 matching 9 bases. The CDR3 covers 14 residues. Germline values: CDR1 SGHRS, CDR2 YFSETQ. With 0 bases clipped from V and 6 bases from J, the junction kept 3 bases outside the gene matches. The CDR3 loop reads CASSLGTGVHGYTF. CDR3 DNA sequence: TGCGCCAGCAGCTTGGGGACAGGGGTGCATGGCTACACCTTC. The full variable domain, with the rest looked up from reference TRBV5-1 and TRBJ1-2, is KAGVTQTPRYLIKTRGQQVTLSCSPISGHRSVSWYQQTPGQGLQFLFEYFSETQRNKGNFPGRFSGRQFSNSRSEMNVSTLELGDSALYLCASSLGTGVHGYTFGSGTRLTVV.

This clone has more than one count but fewer than ten. The gene calls are TRBV5-6 and TRBJ2-1; unclear D gene. Trimming removed 4 bases from V and 0 bases from J, with 11 bases in between. Per germline, CDR1 SGHDT and CDR2 YYEEEE. CDR3 length: 15 residues. Here the CDR3 reads CASSPFQYSYNEQFF. The DNA for the CDR3 is TGTGCCAGCAGCCCTTTCCAGTACTCCTACAATGAGCAGTTCTTC.

The gene calls are TRBV4-3 and TRBJ2-7; the match to TRBD1 covers 10 bases. This CDR3 spans 17 amino acids. Trimming cost V 2 bases and J 6 bases; bases outside gene matches: 13. Per germline, CDR1 LGHNA and CDR2 YSLEER. The CDR3 sequence: CASSQIWGGQGSGEQYF. The DNA for the CDR3 is TGCGCCAGCAGCCAAATTTGGGGGGGACAGGGGAGCGGCGAGCAGTACTTC.

The chain couples TRBV5-1 to TRBJ1-1; 9 bases are shared with TRBD1. This CDR3 has 15 residues. Germline V gene lookup returns CDR1 SGHRS and CDR2 YFSETQ. J gave up 5 bases and V 4 bases, and 9 bases lay outside the gene matches. CDR3 sequence (DNA): TGCGCCAGCAGCGACGGACAGGGGCCTTCGACTGAAGCTTTCTTT. Translating gives CASSDGQGPSTEAFF.

The chain recombines TRBV5-1 with TRBJ2-7, with TRBD1 matching 7 bases. V lost 4 bases, J lost 3 bases, and 13 bases stayed unmatched. The germline gives CDR1 SGHRS, CDR2 YFSETQ. This CDR3 has 16 amino acids. The CDR3 nucleotides read TGCGCCAGCAGCCTTGGCTCAGGGACAGAGCGCTACGAGCAGTACTTC. Protein product: CASSLGSGTERYEQYF.

The chain joins TRBV19 to TRBJ1-4; D remains unclear. Trimming removed 3 bases at V and 0 bases at J, with 14 bases between. The CDR3 contains 17 residues. Germline V CDR1 and CDR2: LNHDA, SQIVND (reference sequence). The CDR3 reads CASSMARQATTNEKLFF. Here the CDR3 DNA reads TGTGCCAGTAGTATGGCGCGCCAGGCAACAACTAATGAAAAACTGTTTTTT.

The V call is TRBV5-1, the J call TRBJ1-2; TRBD1 agrees at 7 bases. V trimming: 2 bases; J trimming: 0 bases; junction bases outside the gene matches: 7. The CDR3 is made up of 16 amino acids. Germline CDR1 is SGHRS and CDR2 is YFSETQ. CDR3 in amino acids: CASSLADRVTNYGYTF. CDR3 bases: TGCGCCAGCAGCTTAGCCGACAGGGTGACTAACTATGGCTACACCTTC.

This clone was recorded a few times. V usage is TRBV28 and J usage is TRBJ2-7; tentative D call: TRBD1 (7 bases). The CDR3 sequence is 15 residues long. Germline-derived CDR1 and CDR2 are MDHEN and SYDVKM. Trimming pared 7 bases from V and 3 bases from J, leaving 19 bases between. CDR3 residues: CASTLEGQRVYEQYF. The CDR3 DNA follows: TGTGCCAGCACCCTGGAGGGACAGAGGGTCTACGAGCAGTACTTC.

This clone was recorded a few times. V and J are TRBV11-2 and TRBJ2-4; possible D gene TRBD1, 6 bases. Trimming removed 4 bases from V and 0 bases from J, with 16 bases in between. This CDR3 region has 17 residues. Germline values: CDR1 SGHAT, CDR2 FQNNGV. This CDR3 is CASSSLTGAVAKNIQYF. The CDR3, as DNA: TGTGCCAGCAGCTCCCTGACAGGAGCCGTAGCCAAAAACATTCAGTACTTC.

This clone was counted only a few times. The CDR3 sequence is CASSLGTPNQPQHF. CDR3 coding DNA: TGCGCCAGCAGCCTCGGGACTCCTAATCAGCCCCAGCATTTT. V and J are TRBV5-1 and TRBJ1-5, with D possibly matching TRBD1 (5 bases). V lost 4 bases, J lost 4 bases, and 12 bases lay in between. CDR1 is SGHRS, CDR2 YFSETQ, per germline. This CDR3 has 14 residues.

This clone has only a few counts. CDR3 DNA: TGTGCCAGTAGCGGGGGGGTCCAAGAGACCCAGTACTTC. Its protein product is CASSGGVQETQYF. The chain carries TRBV2 and TRBJ2-5, with 11 bases that match TRBD2. The trim removed 9 bases at V and 1 base at J, leaving 1 base unmatched. CDR3 length: 13 amino acids. CDR1 SNHLY and CDR2 FYNNEI come from the germline V gene.

The chain is built from TRBV15 and TRBJ1-3; D might be TRBD1 (5 bases). There are 14 residues in the CDR3. V gave up 2 bases and J gave up 7 bases, with 12 bases separating them. Per germline, CDR1 LNHNV and CDR2 YYDKDF (reference sequence). The DNA of the CDR3 is TGTGCCACCAGCAGATCAGGGATTGAGAACACCATATATTTT. Protein: CATSRSGIENTIYF.

This clone was found many times. The chain couples TRBV7-9 to TRBJ1-1; TRBD1 matches at 7 bases. CDR3 length equals 12 residues. Germline V gives CDR1 SEHNR, CDR2 FQNEAQ (reference sequence). V was pared by 3 bases and J by 7 bases, with 2 bases of the junction left unmatched. CDR3 protein: CASSLGTVEAFF. CDR3 bases: TGTGCCAGCAGCTTGGGGACAGTTGAAGCTTTCTTT.

Worth noting for this clone: The sample has other DNA sequences that encode this CDR3 too. V is TRBV2 and J is TRBJ2-1; D might be TRBD1 (5 bases). This CDR3 is built from 12 residues. V was shortened by 4 bases and J by 6 bases, with 7 bases between the two germline ends. Germline values: CDR1 SNHLY, CDR2 FYNNEI. CDR3 amino acids: CASSAQGNEQFF. The CDR3 coding sequence is TGTGCCAGCAGTGCTCAGGGCAATGAGCAGTTCTTC.

The rearrangement uses TRBV25-1 and TRBJ2-5; TRBD1 matches 9 bases. V lost 5 bases, J lost 4 bases, and 8 bases stayed unmatched. The CDR3 is 15 residues long. Germline loops: CDR1 MGHDK, CDR2 SYGVNS. The CDR3 nucleotides are TGTGCCAGCAGTCCCCCCGGGACAGGGTCAGAGACCCAGTACTTC. It codes for CASSPPGTGSETQYF.

This clone came up many times. This rearrangement joins TRBV29-1 to TRBJ2-1, with TRBD1 as a possible D gene (5 bases). This CDR3 comprises 13 residues. Per germline, CDR1 SQVTM and CDR2 ANQGSEA. Trimming stripped 6 bases from V and 0 bases from J, with 9 bases between. The CDR3 protein is CSVGQSSYNEQFF. The DNA of the CDR3 is TGCAGCGTGGGGCAGAGCTCCTACAATGAGCAGTTCTTC.